The entry below describes one TCR beta chain. Clones were read by immunoSEQ multiplex PCR, and TCRdb kept only the in-frame ones, dropping some. This sample has approximately 44,000 clones, with under 95% found just once. Time point indicated: peripheral blood 6 weeks after treatment start. The data belong to a study of PD-L1 blockade in urothelial cancer. Germline V lookup: CDR1 SGHRS, CDR2 YFSETQ. CDR3 length: 19 residues. V trimming: 0 bases; J trimming: 0 bases; junction bases outside the gene matches: 13. The TCR sequence derives from a man in his 70s with urothelial cancer. Sequencing used PBMCs, obtained around atezolizumab (anti-PD-L1) treatment. The rearrangement uses TRBV5-1 and TRBJ1-1; 8 bases fit TRBD1. CDR3 nucleotide sequence: TGCGCCAGCAGCTTGGCAACAGGGGGAGGGAGATCTCTGAACACTGAAGCTTTCTTT. Protein sequence: CASSLATGGGRSLNTEAFF. The full variable domain, rest sourced from reference TRBV5-1 and TRBJ1-1, is KAGVTQTPRYLIKTRGQQVTLSCSPISGHRSVSWYQQTPGQGLQFLFEYFSETQRNKGNFPGRFSGRQFSNSRSEMNVSTLELGDSALYLCASSLATGGGRSLNTEAFFGQGTRLTVV.